These 9 T cell receptor beta chains came from one sample sequenced in a study of blood T cell repertoires in COVID-19. Sequencing was performed with immunoSEQ multiplex PCR; in TCRdb, only in-frame clones are kept and a portion is missing. The table lists under 250,000 clones, roughly 83% of them singletons, with around 5.9% in the top ten. Sequenced sample: peripheral blood. The source of these receptors is a woman between 40 and 55 years old with COVID-19, enrolled during active disease.

The chain couples TRBV2 to TRBJ1-1; D is perhaps TRBD1 (5 bases). V gave up 4 bases and J gave up 11 bases, with 17 bases separating them. Germline V gene lookup returns CDR1 SNHLY and CDR2 FYNNEI. The CDR3 extends over 13 amino acids. CDR3 amino acids: CASSVEDGGSAFF. CDR3 DNA sequence: TGTGCCAGCAGTGTAGAGGACGGGGGGTCGGCTTTCTTT.

J is TRBJ1-3 and V is TRBV19; D call uncertain. Germline CDR1 LNHDA, CDR2 SQIVND (reference sequence). The CDR3 loop spans 15 amino acids. Trimming cost V 5 bases and J 2 bases, with 13 bases left between them. CDR3 amino acids: CASSPWAGTGNTIYF. Written as DNA, the CDR3 is TGTGCCAGTAGTCCTTGGGCAGGCACTGGAAACACCATATATTTT. Variable domain in full (rest from reference TRBV19 and TRBJ1-3): DGGITQSPKYLFRKEGQNVTLSCEQNLNHDAMYWYRQDPGQGLRLIYYSQIVNDFQKGDIAEGYSVSREKKESFPLTVTSAQKNPTAFYLCASSPWAGTGNTIYFGEGSWLTVV.

This clone was seen a few times. The gene calls are TRBV6-2 or TRBV6-3 and TRBJ1-2; 7 nucleotides align to TRBD1. CDR3 length: 12 amino acids. Trimming removed 5 bases from V and 8 bases from J; junction bases left unmatched: 5. CDR1 MNHEY and CDR2 SVGEGT come from the germline V gene. CDR3: CASSDDRAGYTF. The CDR3 DNA follows: TGTGCCAGCAGTGACGACAGGGCGGGCTACACCTTC.

V and J are TRBV5-6 and TRBJ2-2; a possible D gene is TRBD2 (6 bases). Between the trimmed V and J ends, which lost 5 bases and 6 bases, there was a span of 11 bases. CDR1 SGHDT and CDR2 YYEEEE come from the germline V gene. The CDR3 covers 13 residues. The CDR3 bases are TGTGCCAGCAGACCGTGGGGGGCCGGGGAGCTGTTTTTT. Encoded protein: CASRPWGAGELFF. Full variable domain (missing parts from reference TRBV5-6 and TRBJ2-2): DAGVTQSPTHLIKTRGQQVTLRCSPKSGHDTVSWYQQALGQGPQFIFQYYEEEERQRGNFPDRFSGHQFPNYSSELNVNALLLGDSALYLCASRPWGAGELFFGEGSRLTVL.

The chain employs TRBV6-6 and TRBJ2-1; 7 nucleotides agree with TRBD2. The V and J ends lost 5 bases and 4 bases, in that order; junction bases with no gene match: 14. CDR1 is MNHNY and CDR2 is SVGAGI in the germline V gene (reference sequence). There are 17 residues in the CDR3. Here the CDR3 reads CASSPPAGVLAYNEQFF. The CDR3 DNA reads TGTGCCAGCAGTCCGCCGGCGGGAGTGTTAGCATACAATGAGCAGTTCTTC.

The CDR3 DNA is TGTGCCAGTAGTATAGATCGCAGGGTTACCGGGGAGCTGTTTTTT. This translates into CASSIDRRVTGELFF. The rearrangement links TRBV19 to TRBJ2-2, with a weak D call TRBD1 (5 bases). Germline V gene sequence: CDR1 LNHDA, CDR2 SQIVND (reference sequence). V gave up 0 bases and J gave up 5 bases, with 10 bases separating them. CDR3 length: 15 residues.

The rearrangement links TRBV5-1 to TRBJ2-1; 8 bases fit TRBD1. This CDR3 has 14 residues. CDR1 is SGHRS and CDR2 is YFSETQ in the germline V gene. V was clipped by 0 bases and J by 4 bases; unmatched bases: 0. CDR3 sequence reads: CASSLDRGYNEQFF. The DNA of the CDR3 is TGCGCCAGCAGCTTGGACAGGGGGTACAATGAGCAGTTCTTC.

This chain joins TRBV9 and TRBJ2-1, with TRBD2 matching over 10 bases. Germline CDR1 is SGDLS and CDR2 is YYNGEE. The CDR3 is 16 residues long. With 0 bases clipped from V and 6 bases from J, the junction kept 6 bases outside the gene matches. Here the CDR3 DNA reads TGTGCCAGCAGCGTAGAGGGTAGCGGGAGGCCCAATGAGCAGTTCTTC. Translated, it gives CASSVEGSGRPNEQFF.

V gene TRBV12-3 or TRBV12-4 combines with J gene TRBJ1-2, with a tentative D call TRBD1 (6 bases). Deletions cut 5 bases from V and 5 bases from J, with 12 bases between. This CDR3 contains 13 residues. The CDR3 region is CASSTGFRYGYTF. CDR3 coding DNA: TGTGCCAGCAGTACAGGGTTCCGGTATGGCTACACCTTC.